This T cell receptor (beta chain) was documented in a study of PD-L1 blockade in urothelial cancer. Germline trimming cut 4 bases from V and 7 bases from J; bases unmatched to any gene: 7. This CDR3 spans 14 amino acids. Germline CDR1 WNHNN, CDR2 SYGVQD (reference sequence). Clones were sequenced by immunoSEQ multiplex PCR, and TCRdb holds only the in-frame ones, with some missing. The data hold 40,000 or so clones, with roughly 82% observed a single time. Time point specified: peripheral blood 6 weeks after treatment start. The sequenced sample was PBMCs, obtained around atezolizumab (anti-PD-L1) treatment. The chain is built from TRBV10-1 and TRBJ2-1; 7 positions agree with TRBD2. This clonotype was obtained from a man in his sixties with urothelial cancer. The CDR3 DNA is TGCGCCAGCAGTGCGGCGGGAGAAGGAAATGAGCAGTTCTTC. This translates into CASSAAGEGNEQFF.